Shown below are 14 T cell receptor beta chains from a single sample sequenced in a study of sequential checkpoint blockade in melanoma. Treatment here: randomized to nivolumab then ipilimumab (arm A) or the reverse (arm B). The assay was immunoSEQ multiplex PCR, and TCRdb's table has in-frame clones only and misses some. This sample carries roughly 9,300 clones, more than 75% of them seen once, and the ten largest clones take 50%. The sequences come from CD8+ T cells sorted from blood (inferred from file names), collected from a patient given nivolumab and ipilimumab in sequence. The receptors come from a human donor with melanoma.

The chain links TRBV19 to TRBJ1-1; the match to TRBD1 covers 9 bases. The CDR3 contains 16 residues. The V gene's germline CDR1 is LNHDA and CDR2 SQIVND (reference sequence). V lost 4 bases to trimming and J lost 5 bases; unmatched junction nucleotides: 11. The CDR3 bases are TGTGCCAGTAGTACAGACAGGGGGTGGTGGGAGACTGAAGCTTTCTTT. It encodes CASSTDRGWWETEAFF.

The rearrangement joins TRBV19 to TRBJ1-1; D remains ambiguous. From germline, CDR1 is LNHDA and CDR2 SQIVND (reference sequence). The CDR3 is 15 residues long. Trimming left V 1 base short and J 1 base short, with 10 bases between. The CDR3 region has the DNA TGTGCCAGTAGTATAGGCCCGGGGAGGAACACTGAAGCTTTCTTT. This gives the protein CASSIGPGRNTEAFF.

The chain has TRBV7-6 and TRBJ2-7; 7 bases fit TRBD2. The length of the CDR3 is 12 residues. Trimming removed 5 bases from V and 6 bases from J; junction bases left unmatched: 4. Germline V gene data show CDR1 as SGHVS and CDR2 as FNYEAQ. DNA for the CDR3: TGTGCCAGCAGCCCCAGGGAGGGCGAGCAGTACTTC. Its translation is CASSPREGEQYF.

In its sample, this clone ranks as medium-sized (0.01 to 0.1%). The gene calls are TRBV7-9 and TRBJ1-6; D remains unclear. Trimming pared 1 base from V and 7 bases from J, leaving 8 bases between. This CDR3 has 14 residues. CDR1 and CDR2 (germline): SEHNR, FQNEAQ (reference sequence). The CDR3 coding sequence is TGTGCCAGCAGCTTAGATACGGAGAATTCACCCCTCCACTTT. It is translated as CASSLDTENSPLHF.

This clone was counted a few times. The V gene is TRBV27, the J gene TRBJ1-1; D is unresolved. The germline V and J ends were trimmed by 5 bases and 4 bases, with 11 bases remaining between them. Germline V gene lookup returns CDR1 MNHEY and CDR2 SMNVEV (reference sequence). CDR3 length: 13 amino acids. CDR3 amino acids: CASSPSMSTEAFF. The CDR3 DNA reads TGTGCCAGCAGTCCCTCTATGAGCACTGAAGCTTTCTTT.

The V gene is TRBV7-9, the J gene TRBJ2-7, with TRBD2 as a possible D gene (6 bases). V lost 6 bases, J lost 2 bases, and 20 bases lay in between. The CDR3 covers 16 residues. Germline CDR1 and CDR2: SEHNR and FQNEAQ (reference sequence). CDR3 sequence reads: CASSSLEGTGAYEQYF. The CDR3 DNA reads TGTGCCAGCAGTTCATTAGAGGGGACTGGTGCCTACGAGCAGTACTTC.

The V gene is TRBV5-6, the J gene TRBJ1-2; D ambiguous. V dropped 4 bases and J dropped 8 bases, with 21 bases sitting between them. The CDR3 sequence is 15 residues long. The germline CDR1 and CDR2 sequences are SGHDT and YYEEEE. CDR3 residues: CASSPDLAGREGYTF. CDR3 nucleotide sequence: TGTGCCAGCAGCCCCGACCTGGCGGGAAGGGAGGGCTACACCTTC.

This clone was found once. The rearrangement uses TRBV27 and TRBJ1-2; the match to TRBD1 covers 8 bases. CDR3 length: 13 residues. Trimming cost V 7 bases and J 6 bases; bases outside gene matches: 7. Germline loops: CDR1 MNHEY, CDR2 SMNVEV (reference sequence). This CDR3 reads CASKRTGKDGYTF. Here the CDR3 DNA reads TGTGCCAGCAAAAGGACAGGGAAGGATGGCTACACCTTC.

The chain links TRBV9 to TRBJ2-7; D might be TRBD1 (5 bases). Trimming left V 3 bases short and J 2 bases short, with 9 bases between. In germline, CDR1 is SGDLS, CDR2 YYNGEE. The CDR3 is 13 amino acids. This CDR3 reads CASSGTDTYEQYF. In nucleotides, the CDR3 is TGTGCCAGCAGCGGGACGGACACCTACGAGCAGTACTTC.

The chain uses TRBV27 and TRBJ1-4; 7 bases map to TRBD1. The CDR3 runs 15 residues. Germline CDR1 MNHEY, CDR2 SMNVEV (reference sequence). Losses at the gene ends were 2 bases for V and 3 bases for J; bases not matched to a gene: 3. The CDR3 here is CASSLRDRPNEKLFF. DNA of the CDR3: TGTGCCAGCAGTTTAAGGGACAGACCTAATGAAAAACTGTTTTTT.

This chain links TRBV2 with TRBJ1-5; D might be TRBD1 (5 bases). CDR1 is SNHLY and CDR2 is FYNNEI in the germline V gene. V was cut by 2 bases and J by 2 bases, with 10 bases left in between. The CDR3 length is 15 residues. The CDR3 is CASSEIRVGNQPQHF. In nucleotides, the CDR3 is TGTGCCAGCAGTGAAATCAGGGTTGGCAATCAGCCCCAGCATTTT.

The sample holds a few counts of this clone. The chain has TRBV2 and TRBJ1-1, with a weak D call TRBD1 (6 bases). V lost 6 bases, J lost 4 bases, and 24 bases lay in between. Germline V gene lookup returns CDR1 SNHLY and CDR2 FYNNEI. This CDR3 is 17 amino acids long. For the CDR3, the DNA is TGTGCCAGCAGCTACTCGACTATAACAGGGATGGGCACTGAAGCTTTCTTT. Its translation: CASSYSTITGMGTEAFF.

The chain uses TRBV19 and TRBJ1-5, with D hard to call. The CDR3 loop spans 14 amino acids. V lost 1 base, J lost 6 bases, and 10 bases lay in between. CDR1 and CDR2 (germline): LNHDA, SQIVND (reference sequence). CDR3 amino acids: CASSIGGRSQPQHF. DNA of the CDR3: TGTGCCAGTAGTATAGGAGGGCGATCTCAGCCCCAGCATTTT.

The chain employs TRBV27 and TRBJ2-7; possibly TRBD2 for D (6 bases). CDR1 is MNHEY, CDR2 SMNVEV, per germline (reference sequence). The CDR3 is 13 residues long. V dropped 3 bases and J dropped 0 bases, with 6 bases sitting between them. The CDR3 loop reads CASSLGGSYEQYF. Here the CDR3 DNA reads TGTGCCAGCAGTTTGGGGGGCTCCTACGAGCAGTACTTC.